The next 21 T cell receptor beta chains were all read from a single sample in a study of blood T cell repertoires in COVID-19 (dated by TCRdb to about 2020). Library preparation was by the immunoSEQ multiplex PCR assay. TCRdb limited this immuneACCESS table to in-frame rearrangements with V and J called. A share of clones is missing; checked studies link under half to unresolved V genes, and the rest is unexplained. The table for this sample lists tens of thousands of clones; 65% to 90% of them were counted only once. Together, the top ten hold 11% of the sample. Sequencing used peripheral blood. The receptors originated from a man between 65 and 85 years old with active or convalescent COVID-19.

This clone was recorded a few times. The chain employs TRBV4-1 and TRBJ2-2; TRBD2 might be the D (6 bases). The CDR3 has 15 amino acids. Germline loops: CDR1 MGHRA, CDR2 YSYEKL. With 4 bases removed from V and 4 bases from J, the gap between germline ends came to 13 bases. The CDR3 protein is CASSPGLGGTGELFF. The CDR3 region has the DNA TGCGCCAGCAGCCCTGGACTGGGGGGCACCGGGGAGCTGTTTTTT.

This rearrangement joins TRBV6-5 to TRBJ1-1; no clear D. CDR3 length: 16 residues. From germline, CDR1 is MNHEY and CDR2 SVGAGI. The V gene lost 6 bases and the J gene lost 0 bases, with 17 bases spanning the gap. CDR3 loop: CASRYLRAGMNTEAFF. In nucleotides, the CDR3 is TGTGCCAGCAGGTACCTGAGGGCAGGCATGAACACTGAAGCTTTCTTT.

This chain connects TRBV15 to TRBJ2-7; 7 bases agree with TRBD2. The V gene's germline CDR1 is LNHNV and CDR2 YYDKDF (reference sequence). Trimming at V came to 6 bases and at J to 6 bases, leaving 11 bases not matched to a gene. The CDR3 sequence is 14 residues long. The CDR3 protein is CATSPGTTPREQYF. In DNA form, the CDR3 reads TGTGCCACCAGTCCCGGGACTACCCCTCGCGAGCAGTACTTC.

This chain uses TRBV19 with TRBJ2-1; 9 nucleotides match TRBD2. The CDR3 totals 15 residues. V trimming: 7 bases; J trimming: 6 bases; junction bases outside the gene matches: 10. Germline-derived CDR1 and CDR2 are LNHDA and SQIVND (reference sequence). The DNA for the CDR3 is TGTGCCAGTATGCAAGGGGCTAGCGGGACCAATGAGCAGTTCTTC. The encoded protein is CASMQGASGTNEQFF.

The rearrangement links TRBV6-2 or TRBV6-3 to TRBJ2-5, with TRBD1 matching over 7 bases. J lost 3 bases, V lost 5 bases, and 6 bases had no gene match. Germline V gives CDR1 MNHEY, CDR2 SVGEGT. The CDR3 consists of 14 residues. CDR3 residues: CASSPTGNEETQYF. CDR3 coding DNA: TGTGCCAGCAGTCCGACAGGGAATGAAGAGACCCAGTACTTC.

The rearrangement joins TRBV5-1 to TRBJ1-2; TRBD1 aligns across 8 bases. Per the germline V gene, CDR1 is SGHRS and CDR2 is YFSETQ. The J segment lost 6 bases and the V segment lost 4 bases, leaving 11 bases of the junction unmatched. The CDR3 loop spans 15 amino acids. CDR3: CASSPRTGIGDGYTF. DNA for the CDR3: TGCGCCAGCAGCCCCCGGACAGGGATCGGAGATGGCTACACCTTC.

The chain uses TRBV28 and TRBJ2-1; D gene unclear. Germline V gives CDR1 MDHEN, CDR2 SYDVKM. The V end was cut by 6 bases, the J end by 3 bases, with 3 bases between. CDR3 length: 11 residues. CDR3 sequence: CASSVYNEQFF. CDR3 DNA: TGTGCCAGCAGCGTCTACAATGAGCAGTTCTTC.

The gene calls are TRBV7-9 and TRBJ2-7; the match to TRBD1 covers 11 bases. CDR3 length: 14 amino acids. With 4 bases clipped from V and 3 bases from J, the junction kept 2 bases outside the gene matches. Germline loops: CDR1 SEHNR, CDR2 FQNEAQ (reference sequence). The CDR3 sequence is CASSYGTGGYEQYF. CDR3 nucleotides: TGTGCCAGCAGCTACGGGACAGGGGGCTACGAGCAGTACTTC.

The chain is built from TRBV5-1 and TRBJ1-2, with TRBD1 matching 11 bases. V gave up 4 bases and J gave up 3 bases; unmatched junction bases: 5. This CDR3 contains 15 residues. CDR1 and CDR2 (germline): SGHRS, YFSETQ. CDR3 residues: CASSPRTGGDYGYTF. CDR3 nucleotide sequence: TGCGCCAGCAGCCCGCGGACAGGGGGCGACTATGGCTACACCTTC.

The V call is TRBV5-5, the J call TRBJ2-2; TRBD2 might be the D (6 bases). This CDR3 comprises 16 residues. In germline, CDR1 is SGHKS, CDR2 YYEKEE (reference sequence). The germline V and J ends were trimmed by 4 bases and 4 bases, with 17 bases remaining between them. The CDR3 loop is CASSERVARGTGELFF. CDR3 DNA: TGTGCCAGCAGCGAGCGGGTAGCACGTGGCACCGGGGAGCTGTTTTTT.

This clone was recorded a few times. This rearrangement joins TRBV28 to TRBJ1-2; perhaps TRBD1 as D (6 bases). CDR1 is MDHEN, CDR2 SYDVKM, per germline. Trimming stripped 7 bases from V and 5 bases from J, with 11 bases between. The length of the CDR3 is 12 residues. The CDR3 reads CASTLGGYGYTF. CDR3 DNA: TGTGCCAGCACCCTAGGGGGATATGGCTACACCTTC.

This chain joins TRBV6-5 and TRBJ2-3; 14 nucleotides match TRBD2. CDR3 length equals 15 residues. Germline CDR1 and CDR2: MNHEY and SVGAGI. Trimming removed 10 bases from V and 6 bases from J; junction bases left unmatched: 9. Written as DNA, the CDR3 is TGTGCCACCAAAAGACTAGCGGGAGGGTTGGATACGCAGTATTTT. Translating it yields CATKRLAGGLDTQYF.

V gene TRBV6-5 combines with J gene TRBJ1-1, with D hard to call. V lost 7 bases, J lost 0 bases, and 9 bases lay in between. The CDR3 is made up of 13 amino acids. The germline V gene has CDR1 MNHEY and CDR2 SVGAGI. CDR3 loop: CASKEVLNTEAFF. CDR3 bases: TGTGCCAGCAAGGAGGTCTTGAACACTGAAGCTTTCTTT.

The gene calls are TRBV3-1 (or the pseudogene TRBV3-2) and TRBJ2-1; 12 bases align to TRBD2. Germline trimming cut 4 bases from V and 0 bases from J; bases unmatched to any gene: 4. The CDR3 spans 17 residues. CDR1 is LGHDT and CDR2 is YNNKEL in the germline V gene (reference sequence). The CDR3 reads CASSPPTSGSSYNEQFF. Here the CDR3 DNA reads TGTGCCAGCAGCCCTCCGACTAGCGGGAGCTCCTACAATGAGCAGTTCTTC.

This chain links TRBV19 with TRBJ2-7; the match to TRBD1 covers 8 bases. Germline values: CDR1 LNHDA, CDR2 SQIVND (reference sequence). Trimming removed 6 bases from V and 4 bases from J; junction bases left unmatched: 8. The CDR3 runs 14 residues. CDR3 in amino acids: CASSGTGYLYEQYF. CDR3 nucleotide sequence: TGTGCCAGTAGCGGGACAGGATACCTATACGAGCAGTACTTC.

The chain couples TRBV11-2 to TRBJ1-5, with D hard to call. Trimming took off 1 base at V and 7 bases at J, with 8 bases between the two ends. The CDR3 is 13 amino acids. The V gene's germline CDR1 is SGHAT and CDR2 FQNNGV. The CDR3 loop is CASSLARYQPQHF. DNA for the CDR3: TGTGCCAGCAGCTTAGCTAGGTACCAGCCCCAGCATTTT.

The chain is built from TRBV7-9 and TRBJ2-1; tentative D call: TRBD1 (6 bases). The CDR3 length is 13 residues. Germline CDR1 reads SEHNR; CDR2 reads FQNEAQ (reference sequence). V was trimmed by 5 bases and J by 4 bases, leaving 9 bases between them. The CDR3 DNA sequence: TGTGCCAGCAGCCCGGACAGATACAATGAGCAGTTCTTC. Protein: CASSPDRYNEQFF.

This clone came up once. This chain links TRBV5-1 with TRBJ1-2; TRBD1 matches at 8 bases. CDR1 SGHRS and CDR2 YFSETQ come from the germline V gene. V trimming: 0 bases; J trimming: 6 bases; junction bases outside the gene matches: 10. This CDR3 has 16 residues. In DNA form, the CDR3 reads TGCGCCAGCAGCTTGGGGCCTACCGACAGGGGAAATGGCTACACCTTC. Amino acid sequence: CASSLGPTDRGNGYTF. The variable domain in full, completed from reference TRBV5-1 and TRBJ1-2, reads KAGVTQTPRYLIKTRGQQVTLSCSPISGHRSVSWYQQTPGQGLQFLFEYFSETQRNKGNFPGRFSGRQFSNSRSEMNVSTLELGDSALYLCASSLGPTDRGNGYTFGSGTRLTVV.

The chain is built from TRBV2 and TRBJ1-1; no definite D call. V was pared by 4 bases and J by 1 base, with 7 bases between. Per germline, CDR1 SNHLY and CDR2 FYNNEI. CDR3 length: 13 amino acids. CDR3 bases: TGTGCCAGCAGTGTTGCAGAGAACACTGAAGCTTTCTTT. This sequence encodes CASSVAENTEAFF.

This CDR3 reads CASSLSSGLLYEQYF. The CDR3, as DNA: TGTGCCAGCAGCTTAAGTTCAGGACTCCTCTACGAGCAGTACTTC. The J gene is TRBJ2-7, the V gene TRBV7-2; weak D call: TRBD2 (5 bases). Trimming removed 2 bases at V and 3 bases at J, with 14 bases between. The CDR3 runs 15 residues. The germline V gene has CDR1 SGHTA and CDR2 FQGNSA.

This clone was counted between two and nine times. This rearrangement joins TRBV9 to TRBJ2-1; weak D call: TRBD2 (5 bases). This CDR3 has 11 amino acids. Trimming cost V 3 bases and J 10 bases, with 8 bases left between them. Looked up from germline, CDR1 is SGDLS and CDR2 is YYNGEE. CDR3 loop: CASSAPGEQFF. The CDR3, as DNA: TGTGCCAGCAGCGCTCCGGGAGAGCAGTTCTTC.